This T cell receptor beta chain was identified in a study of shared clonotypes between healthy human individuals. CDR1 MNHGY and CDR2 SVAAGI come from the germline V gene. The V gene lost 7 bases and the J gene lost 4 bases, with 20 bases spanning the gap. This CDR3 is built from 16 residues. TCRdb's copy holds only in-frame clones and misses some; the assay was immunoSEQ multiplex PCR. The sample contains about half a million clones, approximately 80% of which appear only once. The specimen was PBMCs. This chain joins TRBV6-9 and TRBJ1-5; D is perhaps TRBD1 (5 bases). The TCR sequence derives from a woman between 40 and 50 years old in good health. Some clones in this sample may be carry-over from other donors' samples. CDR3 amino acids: CASNERHGGGNQPQHF. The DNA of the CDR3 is TGTGCCAGCAACGAACGACATGGGGGAGGAAATCAGCCCCAGCATTTT.